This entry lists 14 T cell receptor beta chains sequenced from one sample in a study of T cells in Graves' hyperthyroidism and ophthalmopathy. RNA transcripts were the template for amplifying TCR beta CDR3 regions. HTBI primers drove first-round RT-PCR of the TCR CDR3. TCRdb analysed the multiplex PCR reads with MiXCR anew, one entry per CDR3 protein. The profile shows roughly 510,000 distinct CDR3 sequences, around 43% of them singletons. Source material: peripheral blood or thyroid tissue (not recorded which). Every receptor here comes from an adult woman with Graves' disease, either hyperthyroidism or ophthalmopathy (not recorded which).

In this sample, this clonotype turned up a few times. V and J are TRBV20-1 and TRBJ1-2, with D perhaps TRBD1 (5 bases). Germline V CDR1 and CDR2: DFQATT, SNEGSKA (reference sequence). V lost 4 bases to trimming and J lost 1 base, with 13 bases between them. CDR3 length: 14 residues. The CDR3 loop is CSAIDGGGNYGYTF. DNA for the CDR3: TGCAGTGCTATCGACGGGGGGGGTAACTATGGCTACACCTTC.

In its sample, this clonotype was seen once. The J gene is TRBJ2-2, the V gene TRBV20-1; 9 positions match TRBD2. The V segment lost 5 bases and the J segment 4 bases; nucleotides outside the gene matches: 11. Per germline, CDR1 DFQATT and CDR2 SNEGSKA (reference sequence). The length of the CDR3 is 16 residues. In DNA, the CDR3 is TGCAGTGCTCCACGGGCGGATAGCGGGAGCACCGGGGAGCTGTTTTTT. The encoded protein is CSAPRADSGSTGELFF.

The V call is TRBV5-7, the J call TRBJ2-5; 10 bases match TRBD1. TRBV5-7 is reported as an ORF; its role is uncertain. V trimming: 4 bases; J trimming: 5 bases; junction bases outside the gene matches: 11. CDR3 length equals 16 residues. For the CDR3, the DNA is TGTGCCAGCAGCCTACCTACCCCGGGACAGGGGGAGACCCAGTACTTC. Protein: CASSLPTPGQGETQYF.

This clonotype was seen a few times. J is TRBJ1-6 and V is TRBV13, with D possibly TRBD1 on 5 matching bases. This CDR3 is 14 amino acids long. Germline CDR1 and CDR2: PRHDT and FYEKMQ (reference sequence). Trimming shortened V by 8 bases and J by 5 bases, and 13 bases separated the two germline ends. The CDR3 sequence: CASPPGGDNSPLHF. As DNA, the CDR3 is TGTGCCAGCCCTCCTGGGGGGGATAATTCACCCCTCCACTTT.

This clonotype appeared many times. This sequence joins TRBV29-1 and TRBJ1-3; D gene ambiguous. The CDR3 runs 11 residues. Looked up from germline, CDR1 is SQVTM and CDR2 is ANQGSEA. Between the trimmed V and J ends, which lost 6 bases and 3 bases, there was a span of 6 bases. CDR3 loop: CSVGNGNTIYF. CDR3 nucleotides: TGCAGCGTGGGAAATGGAAACACCATATATTTT.

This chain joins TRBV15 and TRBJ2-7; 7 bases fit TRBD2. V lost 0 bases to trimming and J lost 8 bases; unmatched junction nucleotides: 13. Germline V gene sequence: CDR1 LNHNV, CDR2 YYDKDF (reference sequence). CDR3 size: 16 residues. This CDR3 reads CATSRDWEKASGKQYF. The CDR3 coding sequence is TGTGCCACCAGCAGAGATTGGGAGAAGGCAAGCGGGAAGCAGTACTTC.

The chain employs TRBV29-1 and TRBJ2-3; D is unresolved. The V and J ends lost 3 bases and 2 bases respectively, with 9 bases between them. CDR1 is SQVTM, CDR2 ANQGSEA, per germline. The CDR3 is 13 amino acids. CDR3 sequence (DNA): TGCAGCGTTGATGAGCAGTACACAGATACGCAGTATTTT. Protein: CSVDEQYTDTQYF.

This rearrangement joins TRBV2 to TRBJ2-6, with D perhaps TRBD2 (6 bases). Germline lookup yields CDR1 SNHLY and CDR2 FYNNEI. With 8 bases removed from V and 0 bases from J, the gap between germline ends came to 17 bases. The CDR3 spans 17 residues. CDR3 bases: TGTGCCAGCTGCCCCGGCGGGGCAGACTCTGGGGCCAACGTCCTGACTTTC. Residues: CASCPGGADSGANVLTF. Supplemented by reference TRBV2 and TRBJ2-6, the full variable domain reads EPEVTQTPSHQVTQMGQEVILRCVPISNHLYFYWYRQILGQKVEFLVSFYNNEISEKSEIFDDQFSVERPDGSNFTLKIRSTKLEDSAMYFCASCPGGADSGANVLTFGAGSRLTVL.

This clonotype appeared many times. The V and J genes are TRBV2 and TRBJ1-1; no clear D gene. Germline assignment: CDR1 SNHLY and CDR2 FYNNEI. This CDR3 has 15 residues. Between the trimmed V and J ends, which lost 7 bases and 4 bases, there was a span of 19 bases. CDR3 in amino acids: CASTLDRVDGTEAFF. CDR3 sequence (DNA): TGTGCCAGCACCCTCGATCGGGTAGATGGCACTGAAGCTTTCTTT.

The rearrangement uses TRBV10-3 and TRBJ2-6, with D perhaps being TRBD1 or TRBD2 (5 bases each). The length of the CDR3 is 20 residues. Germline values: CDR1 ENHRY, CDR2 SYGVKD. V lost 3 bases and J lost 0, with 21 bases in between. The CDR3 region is CAISERGEGSLRSGANVLTF. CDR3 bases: TGTGCCATCAGTGAAAGGGGAGAAGGCAGCCTCCGCTCTGGGGCCAACGTCCTGACTTTC.

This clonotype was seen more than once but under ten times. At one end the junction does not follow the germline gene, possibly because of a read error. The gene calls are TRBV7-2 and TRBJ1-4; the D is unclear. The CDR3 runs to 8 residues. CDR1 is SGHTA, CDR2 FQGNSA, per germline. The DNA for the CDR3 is TGTGCCAGCAGCTTAGAGAGTTGG. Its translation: CASSLESW.

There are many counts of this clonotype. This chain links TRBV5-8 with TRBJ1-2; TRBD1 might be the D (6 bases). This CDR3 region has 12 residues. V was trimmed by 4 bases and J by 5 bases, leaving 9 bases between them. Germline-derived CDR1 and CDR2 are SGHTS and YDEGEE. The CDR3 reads CASSGGAYGYTF. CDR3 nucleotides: TGTGCCAGCAGCGGGGGGGCTTATGGCTACACCTTC.

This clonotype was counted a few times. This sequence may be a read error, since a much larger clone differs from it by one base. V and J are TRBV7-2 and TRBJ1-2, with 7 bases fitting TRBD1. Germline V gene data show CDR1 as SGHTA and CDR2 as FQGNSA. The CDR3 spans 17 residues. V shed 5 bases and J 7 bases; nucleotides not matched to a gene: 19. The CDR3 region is CASSPDRVETKDCGYTF. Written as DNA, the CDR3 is TGTGCCAGCAGCCCCGACAGGGTTGAAACGAAAGACTGTGGCTACACCTTC.

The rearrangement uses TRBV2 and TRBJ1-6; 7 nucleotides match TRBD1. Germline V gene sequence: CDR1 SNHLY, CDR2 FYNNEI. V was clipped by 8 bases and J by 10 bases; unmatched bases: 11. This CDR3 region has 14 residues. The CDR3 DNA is TGTGCCAGCTCCCCCGACAGGGAGGGATCACCCCTCCACTTT. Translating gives CASSPDREGSPLHF.